Given below is one T cell receptor beta chain in context. The data derive from a study of cytomegalovirus exposure and HLA in healthy donors. A multiplex PCR was run with 60 Vbeta primers and 13 Jbeta primers. Sequencing was performed with immunoSEQ multiplex PCR; in TCRdb, only in-frame clones are kept and a portion is missing. Of 180,000 or so clones detected, roughly 80% appear once; the ten largest clones hold around 7.7%. The CDR3 has 18 amino acids. The germline gives CDR1 SGDLS, CDR2 YYNGEE. V lost 0 bases to trimming and J lost 4 bases; unmatched junction nucleotides: 12. This chain connects TRBV9 to TRBJ2-1; 8 nucleotides align to TRBD2. Sequenced: PBMCs. This clonotype was sampled from a woman in her thirties or forties in good health and CMV-seropositive. CDR3: CASSVGPGTRRGYNEQFF. The CDR3 region has the DNA TGTGCCAGCAGCGTAGGTCCCGGGACTAGAAGAGGATACAATGAGCAGTTCTTC.